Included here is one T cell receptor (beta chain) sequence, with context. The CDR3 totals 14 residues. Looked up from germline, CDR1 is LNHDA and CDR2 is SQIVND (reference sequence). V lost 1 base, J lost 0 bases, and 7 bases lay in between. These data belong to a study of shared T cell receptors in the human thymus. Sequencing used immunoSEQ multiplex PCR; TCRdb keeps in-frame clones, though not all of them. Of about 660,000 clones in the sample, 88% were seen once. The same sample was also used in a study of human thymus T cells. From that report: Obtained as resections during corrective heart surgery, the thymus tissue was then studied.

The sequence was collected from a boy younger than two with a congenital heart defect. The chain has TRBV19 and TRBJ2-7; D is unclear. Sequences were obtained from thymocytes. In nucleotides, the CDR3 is TGTGCCAGTAGTATAGCGGCGGCCTCCTACGAGCAGTACTTC. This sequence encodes CASSIAAASYEQYF.